This passage covers 2 T cell receptor beta chains from one sample sequenced in a study of cytotoxic CD8 clonotypes in ibrutinib-treated CLL. Produced via immunoSEQ multiplex PCR; TCRdb's table is partial and in-frame only. The sample includes roughly 250,000 clones, about three quarters of them seen just once. The sample in question was PBMCs, obtained after 24 months of ibrutinib treatment. The receptors derive from a human donor with chronic lymphocytic leukemia.

Concerning this clone itself: A read error is possible here, since a much larger clone lies one base away. Other DNA sequences in the same sample also yield this CDR3. J is TRBJ1-1 and V is TRBV28; D not resolved. Germline V gives CDR1 MDHEN, CDR2 SYDVKM. The CDR3 is made up of 11 amino acids. Trimming removed 2 bases at V and 5 bases at J, with 3 bases between. The CDR3 spells CASSLKTEAFF. DNA of the CDR3: TGTGCCAGCAGTTTAAAGACTGAAGCTTTCTTT.

J is TRBJ1-2 and V is TRBV6-5; D is uncertain. V was clipped by 2 bases and J by 5 bases, with 9 bases between them. The CDR3 has 13 residues. Germline assignment: CDR1 MNHEY and CDR2 SVGAGI. CDR3 nucleotide sequence: TGTGCCAGCAGTTACGAACTGGGGTATGGCTACACCTTC. Translated, it gives CASSYELGYGYTF.